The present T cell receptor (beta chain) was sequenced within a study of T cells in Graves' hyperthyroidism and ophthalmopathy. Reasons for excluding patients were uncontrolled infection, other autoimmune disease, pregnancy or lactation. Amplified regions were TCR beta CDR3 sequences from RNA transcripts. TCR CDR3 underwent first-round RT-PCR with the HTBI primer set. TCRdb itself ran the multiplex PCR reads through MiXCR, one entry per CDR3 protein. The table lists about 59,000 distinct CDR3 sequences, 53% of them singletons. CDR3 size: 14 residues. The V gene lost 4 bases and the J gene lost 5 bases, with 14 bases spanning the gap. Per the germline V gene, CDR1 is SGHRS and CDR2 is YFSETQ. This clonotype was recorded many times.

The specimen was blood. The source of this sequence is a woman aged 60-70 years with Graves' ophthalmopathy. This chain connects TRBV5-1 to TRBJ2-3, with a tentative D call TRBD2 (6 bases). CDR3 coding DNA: TGCGCCAGCAGCCGGGGACTTTGGGGAGATACGCAGTATTTT. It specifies CASSRGLWGDTQYF.